Here is one T cell receptor beta chain with its context. The antigen remains unidentified. One end of the junction does not line up with germline, which may come from a read error. This record belongs to a study of cytomegalovirus exposure and HLA in healthy donors. Use of 60 Vbeta and 13 Jbeta primers characterized the PCR. The repertoire was sequenced with immunoSEQ multiplex PCR; TCRdb's copy has only in-frame clones and lacks some. The data include about 120,000 clones; the top ten clones carry 6.8%. Study-level findings and limits: Highly shared variants forming one cluster were likely a sequencing artifact. Presence/absence results assume similar sequencing depth per donor, which may not hold. It was shown in a later analysis that HLA-associated TCR beta chains were more clonally expanded than other, equally common chains. A previous analysis found most TCR beta V segments productive roughly 87% or roughly 30% of the time.

Germline CDR1 SGHAT, CDR2 FQNNGV. This CDR3 is 18 amino acids long. The chain has TRBV11-2 and TRBJ2-1, with TRBD1 identical over 7 bases. The source is a man between 40 and 49 years old in good health and CMV-seropositive. Sequenced input: PBMCs. CDR3 nucleotides: TGTGCCAGCAGTTTAGAGGGGGCAGGTTCAAGCTCCTACAATGAGCAGTTCTTC. It translates to CASSLEGAGSSSYNEQFF. The full variable domain, with the rest looked up from reference TRBV11-2 and TRBJ2-1, is EAGVAQSPRYKIIEKRQSVAFWCNPISGHATLYWYQQILGQGPKLLIQFQNNGVVDDSQLPKDRFSAERLKGVDSTLKIQPAKLEDSAVYLCASSLEGAGSSSYNEQFFGPGTRLTVL.